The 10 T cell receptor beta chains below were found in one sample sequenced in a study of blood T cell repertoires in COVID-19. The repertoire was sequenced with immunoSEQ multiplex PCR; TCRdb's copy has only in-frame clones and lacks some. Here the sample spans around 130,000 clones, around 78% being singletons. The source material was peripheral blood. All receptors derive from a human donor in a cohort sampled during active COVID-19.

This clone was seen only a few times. CDR3 sequence (DNA): TGCAGTGCTAGTCTGACTGGAGATACGCAGTATTTT. It yields the protein CSASLTGDTQYF. V and J are TRBV20-1 and TRBJ2-3; D remains ambiguous. The CDR3 sequence is 12 residues long. Germline-derived CDR1 and CDR2 are DFQATT and SNEGSKA (reference sequence). V lost 3 bases, J lost 5 bases, and 9 bases lay in between.

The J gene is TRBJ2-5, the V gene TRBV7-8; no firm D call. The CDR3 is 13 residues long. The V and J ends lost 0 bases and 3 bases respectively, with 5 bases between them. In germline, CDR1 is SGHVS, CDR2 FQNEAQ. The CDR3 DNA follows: TGTGCCAGCAGCTTAGCCTCCGAAGAGACCCAGTACTTC. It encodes CASSLASEETQYF. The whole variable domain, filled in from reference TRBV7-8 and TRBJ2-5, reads GAGVSQSPRYKVAKRGQDVALRCDPISGHVSLFWYQQALGQGPEFLTYFQNEAQLDKSGLPSDRFFAERPEGSVSTLKIQRTQQEDSAVYLCASSLASEETQYFGPGTRLLVL.

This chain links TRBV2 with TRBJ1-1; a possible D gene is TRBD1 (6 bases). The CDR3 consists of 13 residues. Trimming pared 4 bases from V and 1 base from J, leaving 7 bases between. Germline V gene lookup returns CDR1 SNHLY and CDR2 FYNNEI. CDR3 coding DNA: TGTGCCAGCAGTGCGGGACAGAACACTGAAGCTTTCTTT. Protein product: CASSAGQNTEAFF.

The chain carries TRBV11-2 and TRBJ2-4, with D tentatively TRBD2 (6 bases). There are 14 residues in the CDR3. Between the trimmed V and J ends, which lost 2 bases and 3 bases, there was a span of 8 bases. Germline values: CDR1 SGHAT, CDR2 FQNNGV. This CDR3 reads CASSLRRDKNIQYF. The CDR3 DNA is TGTGCCAGCAGCTTAAGGAGGGACAAAAACATTCAGTACTTC.

DNA of the CDR3: TGTGCCAGCTCACCCCCAGGGGGTCCCTACGAGCAGTACTTC. It translates to CASSPPGGPYEQYF. V usage is TRBV18 and J usage is TRBJ2-7, with 7 bases aligning to TRBD1. Germline CDR1 reads KGHSH; CDR2 reads LQKENI. Trimming cost V 3 bases and J 2 bases; bases outside gene matches: 4. The CDR3 contains 14 residues.

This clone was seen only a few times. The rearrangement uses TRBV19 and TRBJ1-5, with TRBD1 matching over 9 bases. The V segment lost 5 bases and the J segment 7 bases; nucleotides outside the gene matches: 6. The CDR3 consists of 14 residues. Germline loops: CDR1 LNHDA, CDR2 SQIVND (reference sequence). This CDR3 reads CASSLGTGPQPQHF. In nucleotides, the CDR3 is TGTGCCAGTAGTCTCGGGACAGGGCCCCAGCCCCAGCATTTT.

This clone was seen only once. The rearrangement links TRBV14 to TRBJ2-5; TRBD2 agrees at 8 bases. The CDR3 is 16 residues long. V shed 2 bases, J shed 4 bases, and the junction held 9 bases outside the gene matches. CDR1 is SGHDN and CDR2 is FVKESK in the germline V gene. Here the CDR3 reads CASSQNLIAGPETQYF. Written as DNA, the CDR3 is TGTGCCAGCAGCCAAAACCTAATAGCGGGGCCAGAGACCCAGTACTTC.

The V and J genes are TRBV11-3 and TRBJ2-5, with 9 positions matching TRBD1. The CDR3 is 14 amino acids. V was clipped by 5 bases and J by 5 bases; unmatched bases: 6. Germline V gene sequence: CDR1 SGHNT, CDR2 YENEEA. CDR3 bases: TGTGCCAGCAGCCAGACCACAGGGGGCGAGACCCAGTACTTC. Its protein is CASSQTTGGETQYF.

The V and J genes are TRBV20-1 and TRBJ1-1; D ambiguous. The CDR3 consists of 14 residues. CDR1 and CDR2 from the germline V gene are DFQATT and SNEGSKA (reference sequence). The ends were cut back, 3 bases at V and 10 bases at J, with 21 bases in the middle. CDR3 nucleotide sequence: TGCAGTGCTAGTCCCCCCCTACCGCCGGGTCGAGCTTTCTTT. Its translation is CSASPPLPPGRAFF.

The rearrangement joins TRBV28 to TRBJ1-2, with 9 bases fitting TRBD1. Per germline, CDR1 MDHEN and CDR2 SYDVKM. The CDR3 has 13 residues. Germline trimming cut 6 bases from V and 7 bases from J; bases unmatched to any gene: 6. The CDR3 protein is CASSLQGALGYTF. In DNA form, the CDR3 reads TGTGCCAGCAGCTTACAGGGGGCGCTTGGCTACACCTTC.